Following are 17 T cell receptor beta chains from one sample sequenced in a study of vaccination and CD4 T cells after COVID-19. Their target antigens are unknown. The Oncomine TCR Beta short-read assay was applied to DNA of cultured CD4+ T cells. TCRdb reprocessed the PCR reads with MiXCR, giving one entry per CDR3 protein. The data contain roughly 7,400 distinct CDR3 sequences, roughly 35% of them singletons. The sample's treatment: roughly 11-day PBMC culture with coronavirus spike peptide pools or control peptides (ViraFEST assay). During the years 2011-2018, before the COVID-19 pandemic, the unexposed donor's CD4+ T cells were collected. Sequenced input: CD4+ T cells from blood, cultured in vitro. The receptor set was obtained from a human donor in good health.

Comment on this clonotype: At one end, the junction sequence differs from germline, possibly due to a read error. J is TRBJ2-1 and V is TRBV19; no definite D call. This CDR3 contains 16 residues. Germline-derived CDR1 and CDR2 are LNHDA and SQIVND (reference sequence). As DNA, the CDR3 is TGTGTCAGTAGTGTTGTGCGTCGCGGAGTCCACAATGAGCAGTTCTTC. Protein product: CVSSVVRRGVHNEQFF.

This chain connects TRBV27 to TRBJ2-3; D unresolved. This CDR3 has 14 residues. CDR1 MNHEY and CDR2 SMNVEV come from the germline V gene (reference sequence). The ends were cut back, 10 bases at V and 2 bases at J, with 16 bases in the middle. CDR3 sequence reads: CATGLLYSTDTQYF. The DNA of the CDR3 is TGTGCCACCGGGCTCTTATACTCCACAGATACGCAGTATTTT.

This sequence joins TRBV19 and TRBJ1-1, with 7 bases aligning to TRBD1. V lost 7 bases to trimming and J lost 1 base; unmatched junction nucleotides: 6. Germline V gene lookup returns CDR1 LNHDA and CDR2 SQIVND (reference sequence). The CDR3 runs to 14 residues. CDR3 sequence: CASTNRGGNTEAFF. CDR3 coding DNA: TGTGCCAGTACCAACAGGGGTGGGAACACTGAAGCTTTCTTT.

The rearrangement links TRBV7-9 to TRBJ1-2; 9 nucleotides agree with TRBD1. This CDR3 contains 14 residues. The junction had 5 bases not matched to a gene; V was cut back by 5 bases and J by 4 bases. Germline V gene lookup returns CDR1 SEHNR and CDR2 FQNEAQ (reference sequence). The CDR3 coding sequence is TGTGCCAGCAGCCCATGGGACAGGGTCTATGGCTACACCTTC. Translating gives CASSPWDRVYGYTF.

The rearrangement links TRBV6-5 to TRBJ1-2, with a weak D call TRBD1 (5 bases). The CDR3 contains 14 residues. In germline, CDR1 is MNHEY, CDR2 SVGAGI. V dropped 4 bases and J dropped 2 bases, with 11 bases sitting between them. The CDR3 region has the DNA TGTGCCAGCAGTTTCGCGACAGAGAACTATGGCTACACCTTC. Translating gives CASSFATENYGYTF.

The table lists this clonotype with a few counts. The chain uses TRBV6-5 and TRBJ1-1; tentative D call: TRBD1 (6 bases). The V gene's germline CDR1 is MNHEY and CDR2 SVGAGI. The V and J ends lost 2 bases and 3 bases respectively, with 13 bases between them. This CDR3 is 15 amino acids long. The CDR3 is CASSYEGRGHTEAFF. DNA for the CDR3: TGTGCCAGCAGTTACGAGGGGCGGGGGCACACTGAAGCTTTCTTT.

CDR3 nucleotides: TGTGCCAGTAGTGACGCGGCCGCGCCTGGGGCCAACGTCCTGACTTTC. The encoded protein is CASSDAAAPGANVLTF. The rearrangement joins TRBV19 to TRBJ2-6; D uncertain. V was pared by 5 bases and J by 2 bases, with 13 bases between. The CDR3 contains 16 residues. Germline V gene lookup returns CDR1 LNHDA and CDR2 SQIVND (reference sequence). The full variable domain, in which reference TRBV19 and TRBJ2-6 provide the parts outside the CDR3, is DGGITQSPKYLFRKEGQNVTLSCEQNLNHDAMYWYRQDPGQGLRLIYYSQIVNDFQKGDIAEGYSVSREKKESFPLTVTSAQKNPTAFYLCASSDAAAPGANVLTFGAGSRLTVL.

This clonotype was seen a handful of times. This chain connects TRBV19 to TRBJ1-5; TRBD1 aligns across 7 bases. Per the germline V gene, CDR1 is LNHDA and CDR2 is SQIVND (reference sequence). This CDR3 spans 13 amino acids. The ends lost 7 bases at V and 7 bases at J; junction bases unmatched: 7. CDR3 bases: TGTGCCAGTACTAGACAGGGCGGCCAGCCCCAGCATTTT. Its protein product is CASTRQGGQPQHF.

This clonotype showed up just a few times. The gene calls are TRBV19 and TRBJ1-1; D is possibly TRBD1 (5 bases). The CDR3 is 15 amino acids. The V end lost 0 bases, the J end lost 7 bases, and 15 bases lay between the germline ends. Per the germline V gene, CDR1 is LNHDA and CDR2 is SQIVND (reference sequence). The CDR3 is CASSIDLQVKGEAFF. CDR3 nucleotide sequence: TGTGCCAGTAGTATAGATCTACAGGTGAAAGGTGAAGCTTTCTTT.

This clonotype is termed large. This chain links TRBV6-5 with TRBJ2-2, with D perhaps matching TRBD1 (5 bases). Germline CDR1 reads MNHEY; CDR2 reads SVGAGI. Trimming took 0 bases from V and 5 from J, leaving 13 bases between them. The CDR3 runs to 16 residues. CDR3 DNA sequence: TGTGCCAGCAGTTACTCTAAGGGCAGGGCGACCGGGGAGCTGTTTTTT. Residues: CASSYSKGRATGELFF.

This clonotype was picked up a small number of times. The chain uses TRBV19 and TRBJ1-6; weak D call: TRBD1 (5 bases). V was clipped by 4 bases and J by 10 bases, with 14 bases between them. Germline CDR1 and CDR2: LNHDA and SQIVND (reference sequence). The CDR3 length is 14 residues. CDR3 region: CASSNQGSVSPLHF. Written as DNA, the CDR3 is TGTGCCAGTAGTAATCAGGGAAGTGTCTCACCCCTCCACTTT.

This clonotype has a handful of counts. The gene calls are TRBV6-4 and TRBJ2-3, with D possibly matching TRBD2 (6 bases). Germline V gene lookup returns CDR1 MRHNA and CDR2 SNTAGT. The CDR3 covers 14 residues. Trimming cost V 5 bases and J 1 base, with 10 bases left between them. The CDR3: CASSLSSGTDTQYF. The CDR3 nucleotides are TGTGCCAGCAGTCTCTCTAGCGGCACAGATACGCAGTATTTT.

This clonotype has a single count. The CDR3 sequence: CASSGQGGSPLHF. The DNA of the CDR3 is TGTGCCAGCAGTGGACAGGGAGGATCACCCCTCCACTTT. The chain combines TRBV14 with TRBJ1-6; 8 nucleotides align to TRBD1. The V gene end was trimmed by 6 bases and the J gene end by 10 bases; junction bases not matched to a gene: 5. The length of the CDR3 is 13 residues. Germline loops: CDR1 SGHDN, CDR2 FVKESK. The full variable domain, its missing parts supplied by reference TRBV14 and TRBJ1-6, is EAGVTQFPSHSVIEKGQTVTLRCDPISGHDNLYWYRRVMGKEIKFLLHFVKESKQDESGMPNNRFLAERTGGTYSTLKVQPAELEDSGVYFCASSGQGGSPLHFGNGTRLTVT.

The chain is built from TRBV19 and TRBJ2-7; D tentatively reads TRBD1 or TRBD2 (5 bases each). The CDR3 consists of 14 residues. Trimming stripped 5 bases from V and 5 bases from J, with 16 bases between. CDR1 LNHDA and CDR2 SQIVND come from the germline V gene (reference sequence). This CDR3 reads CASSELAWGNEQYF. DNA of the CDR3: TGTGCCAGTAGTGAGCTGGCCTGGGGGAACGAGCAGTACTTC.

The gene calls are TRBV2 and TRBJ2-2; tentatively, D is TRBD1 (5 bases). The CDR3 runs to 14 residues. Between the trimmed V and J ends, which lost 8 bases and 2 bases, there was a span of 12 bases. In germline, CDR1 is SNHLY, CDR2 FYNNEI. CDR3 in amino acids: CASLPGANTGELFF. The DNA for the CDR3 is TGTGCCAGCCTCCCTGGGGCCAACACCGGGGAGCTGTTTTTT.

The rearrangement joins TRBV7-9 to TRBJ1-2, with unresolved D. CDR1 and CDR2 (germline): SEHNR, FQNEAQ (reference sequence). The CDR3 extends over 12 amino acids. The V and J ends lost 1 base and 7 bases respectively, with 7 bases between them. CDR3 protein: CASSLEDRGYTF. The CDR3 bases are TGTGCCAGCAGCTTAGAGGACCGTGGCTACACCTTC.

This clonotype was seen a single time. The chain carries TRBV9 and TRBJ2-5; D is perhaps TRBD1 (6 bases). The ends were cut back, 1 base at V and 5 bases at J, with 9 bases in the middle. This CDR3 has 13 amino acids. Per the germline V gene, CDR1 is SGDLS and CDR2 is YYNGEE. CDR3 amino acids: CASSVLGGETQYF. The DNA of the CDR3 is TGTGCCAGCAGCGTACTAGGGGGTGAGACCCAGTACTTC.